The clone carrying this TCR beta chain was observed a single time. Its antigen remains unknown. The data were produced by immunoSEQ multiplex PCR, yet TCRdb's version contains in-frame clones alone and is incomplete. Of approximately 74,000 clones listed, about 82% are singletons. The V segment lost 4 bases and the J segment 2 bases; nucleotides outside the gene matches: 11. This CDR3 comprises 16 residues. Germline-derived CDR1 and CDR2 are MGHDK and SYGVNS. These data belong to a study of T cell responses to AZD1222 COVID-19 vaccine. Study details: Researchers grouped second doses given at about 4 or about 12 weeks into one pool. General study results and limits: The span of vaccine-associated CD4 TCRs extended across spike, with dominance at 160-218 and 743-854. Clonal diversity may have been underestimated, and the donors were mostly white British, with more females than males.

The specimen was peripheral blood, collected on day 0 of AZD1222 vaccination. The rearrangement links TRBV25-1 to TRBJ2-7, with TRBD2 matching over 7 bases. The sequence was obtained from an adult in good health. CDR3 bases: TGTGCCAGCAGTGCGCATTTGGGGGAGGGCCCCTACGAGCAGTACTTC. Its protein product is CASSAHLGEGPYEQYF.